Shown below are 18 T cell receptor beta chains from a single sample sequenced in a study of control samples from healthy donors and cancer patients (dated by TCRdb to the early 2020s). Libraries were made using the immunoSEQ multiplex PCR assay. TCRdb holds this immuneACCESS table with in-frame rearrangements only. Some clones are missing; in checked studies, unresolved V genes explain under half, and the rest has no known cause. In this sample the table shows roughly 130,000 clones, approximately 92% of which occur a single time. The biggest ten clones account for 2% to 2.5% of the sample. The sequenced sample was blood. These receptors all stem from a man aged 18-30 years in good health.

The gene calls are TRBV7-3 and TRBJ2-7; 11 positions agree with TRBD2. This CDR3 has 15 residues. The V gene's germline CDR1 is SGHTA and CDR2 FQGTGA. The V and J ends lost 5 bases and 3 bases, in that order; junction bases with no gene match: 6. The CDR3 is CASSPTSGAFYEQYF. The CDR3 DNA reads as TGTGCCAGCAGCCCGACTAGCGGGGCCTTCTACGAGCAGTACTTC.

This clone was seen only once. V and J are TRBV7-9 and TRBJ2-1; TRBD2 is a possible D gene (5 bases). The CDR3 extends over 14 amino acids. CDR1 SEHNR and CDR2 FQNEAQ come from the germline V gene (reference sequence). V dropped 7 bases and J dropped 5 bases, with 15 bases sitting between them. Here the CDR3 reads CASTTYSANNEQFF. CDR3 DNA: TGTGCCAGCACCACCTATAGCGCCAACAATGAGCAGTTCTTC.

CDR3 nucleotides: TGTGCCAGCAGCCCTGGTCAGGGTAGGCAGCCCCAGCATTTT. This sequence encodes CASSPGQGRQPQHF. The rearrangement uses TRBV28 and TRBJ1-5; the D gene is possibly TRBD1 (5 bases). This CDR3 region has 14 residues. V lost 6 bases and J 7 bases, leaving 16 bases between the germline ends. Germline assignment: CDR1 MDHEN and CDR2 SYDVKM.

The V gene is TRBV5-6, the J gene TRBJ2-1; 7 positions match TRBD1. This CDR3 is built from 15 residues. CDR1 and CDR2 from the germline V gene are SGHDT and YYEEEE. The junction had 7 bases not matched to a gene; V was cut back by 0 bases and J by 7 bases. CDR3: CASSLETGPGNEQFF. In DNA form, the CDR3 reads TGTGCCAGCAGCTTGGAGACAGGGCCGGGTAATGAGCAGTTCTTC.

In this sample, this clone turned up once. The V and J genes are TRBV30 and TRBJ2-3, with 9 positions matching TRBD1. The germline V gene encodes CDR1 GTSNPN and CDR2 SVGIG (reference sequence). V lost 0 bases to trimming and J lost 1 base; unmatched junction nucleotides: 2. CDR3 length: 15 amino acids. The chain's CDR3 is CAWSVGDRGTDTQYF. In DNA form, the CDR3 reads TGTGCCTGGAGTGTGGGGGACAGGGGCACAGATACGCAGTATTTT. The variable domain in full, completed from reference TRBV30 and TRBJ2-3, reads SQTIHQWPATLVQPVGSPLSLECTVEGTSNPNLYWYRQAAGRGLQLLFYSVGIGQISSEVPQNLSASRPQDRQFILSSKKLLLSDSGFYLCAWSVGDRGTDTQYFGPGTRLTVL.

This chain links TRBV30 with TRBJ1-4; perhaps TRBD1 as D (5 bases). V shed 1 base and J shed 8 bases, with 14 bases lying between them. The length of the CDR3 is 14 residues. The germline V gene encodes CDR1 GTSNPN and CDR2 SVGIG (reference sequence). CDR3 amino acids: CAWSAQGASEKLFF. The CDR3 nucleotides read TGTGCCTGGAGTGCCCAGGGAGCGTCCGAAAAACTGTTTTTT.

This chain joins TRBV28 and TRBJ1-5; D remains ambiguous. The CDR3 runs 14 residues. CDR1 is MDHEN, CDR2 SYDVKM, per germline. Trimming shortened V by 5 bases and J by 2 bases, and 10 bases separated the two germline ends. This CDR3 reads CASSPLDGNQPQHF. In DNA form, the CDR3 reads TGTGCCAGCAGTCCCCTGGACGGCAATCAGCCCCAGCATTTT.

The chain joins TRBV24-1 to TRBJ2-5; 9 bases align to TRBD1. Germline V CDR1 and CDR2: KGHDR, SFDVKD. This CDR3 is 15 amino acids long. V trimming: 3 bases; J trimming: 5 bases; junction bases outside the gene matches: 6. CDR3 nucleotides: TGTGCCACCAGTGATCCCGGGACAGGGAGGGAGACCCAGTACTTC. It codes for CATSDPGTGRETQYF.

V is TRBV7-3 and J is TRBJ2-2, with TRBD2 identical over 8 bases. V shed 2 bases and J 7 bases; nucleotides not matched to a gene: 9. Per germline, CDR1 SGHTA and CDR2 FQGTGA. CDR3 length: 16 amino acids. CDR3 in DNA: TGTGCCAGCAGCTTACGGTCGGGAGGGCCGATCGGGGAGCTGTTTTTT. This gives the protein CASSLRSGGPIGELFF.

J is TRBJ2-7 and V is TRBV6-5; no reliable D call. Germline CDR1 MNHEY, CDR2 SVGAGI. CDR3 length: 14 amino acids. V was pared by 7 bases and J by 1 base, with 14 bases between. CDR3 in amino acids: CASTGGRRSYEQYF. The CDR3 bases are TGTGCCAGCACCGGCGGACGGAGATCCTACGAGCAGTACTTC.

The genes are TRBV7-2 and TRBJ2-5, with TRBD2 matching 12 bases. This CDR3 spans 16 amino acids. Per the germline V gene, CDR1 is SGHTA and CDR2 is FQGNSA. After removal of 4 bases from V and 4 bases from J, the junction contained 7 bases not matched to a gene. CDR3 sequence reads: CASSSRTSGKRETQYF. For the CDR3, the DNA is TGTGCCAGCAGCTCCCGGACTAGCGGGAAAAGAGAGACCCAGTACTTC.

This chain joins TRBV5-1 and TRBJ2-7, with 8 positions matching TRBD2. CDR3 length: 14 residues. The junction had 7 bases not matched to a gene; V was cut back by 7 bases and J by 1 base. Germline V gene lookup returns CDR1 SGHRS and CDR2 YFSETQ. This CDR3 is CASRKGLGSYEQYV. The CDR3 region has the DNA TGCGCCAGCCGGAAGGGACTAGGGTCCTACGAGCAGTACGTC.

This clone was counted once. The rearrangement joins TRBV11-2 to TRBJ2-3; tentatively, D is TRBD2 (6 bases). The CDR3 length is 16 residues. Trimming pared 4 bases from V and 2 bases from J, leaving 16 bases between. CDR1 SGHAT and CDR2 FQNNGV come from the germline V gene. Here the CDR3 reads CASSYGDGRDTDTQYF. CDR3 DNA: TGTGCCAGCAGCTATGGGGATGGGCGGGACACAGATACGCAGTATTTT.

The rearrangement uses TRBV6-5 and TRBJ2-7; D unclear. Germline CDR1 MNHEY, CDR2 SVGAGI. The CDR3 is 15 amino acids. Trimming left V 2 bases short and J 4 bases short, with 15 bases between. The CDR3 DNA sequence: TGTGCCAGCAGTTACGCACAGAGCCCCGCATACGAGCAGTACGTC. Its protein is CASSYAQSPAYEQYV.

This chain connects TRBV3-1 (or the pseudogene TRBV3-2) to TRBJ2-3; no definite D call. This CDR3 contains 15 residues. Trimming stripped 1 base from V and 6 bases from J, with 14 bases between. Germline CDR1 and CDR2: LGHDT and YNNKEL (reference sequence). CDR3: CASSQGLGLVDTQYF. DNA for the CDR3: TGTGCCAGCAGCCAAGGGTTAGGGTTGGTCGATACGCAGTATTTT.

This chain uses TRBV27 with TRBJ1-2, with D possibly TRBD1 on 5 matching bases. In germline, CDR1 is MNHEY, CDR2 SMNVEV (reference sequence). V gave up 0 bases and J gave up 5 bases, with 10 bases separating them. The CDR3 sequence is 14 residues long. CDR3 region: CASSLSLGRYGYTF. DNA for the CDR3: TGTGCCAGCAGTTTATCGTTGGGGCGATATGGCTACACCTTC.

CDR3 sequence: CASNEPGTSYEQYF. The CDR3 DNA reads as TGTGCCAGCAATGAGCCTGGGACCTCCTACGAGCAGTACTTC. The J gene is TRBJ2-7, the V gene TRBV5-5; D possibly uses TRBD1 or TRBD2 (5 bases each). V was clipped by 6 bases and J by 0 bases, with 13 bases between them. CDR3 length: 14 residues. In germline, CDR1 is SGHKS, CDR2 YYEKEE (reference sequence).

The sample holds a few counts of this clone. The genes are TRBV14 and TRBJ2-5; unclear D gene. Germline assignment: CDR1 SGHDN and CDR2 FVKESK. Trimming took 0 bases from V and 2 from J, leaving 10 bases between them. The CDR3 contains 15 residues. The chain's CDR3 is CASSQDVQLQETQYF. Written as DNA, the CDR3 is TGTGCCAGCAGCCAAGATGTTCAGCTTCAAGAGACCCAGTACTTC.